This T cell receptor beta chain was obtained from a study of cytomegalovirus exposure and HLA in healthy donors. General observations from the study: Accurate predictions that matched the HLA-A and HLA-B alleles of most subjects were reportedly made from TCR beta sequences. Certain indistinguishable V segments, among them TRBV6-2 and TRBV6-3, were excluded. An ancestry cluster, one associated with Asian ancestry, reportedly showed fewer N-insertions than the approximately 650-donor mean in a later analysis.

As concerns this clone: As yet, its antigen is unknown.

13 Jbeta primers and 60 Vbeta primers were used for the PCR. TCRdb's table, derived via immunoSEQ multiplex PCR, lists solely in-frame clones and lacks some. Altogether approximately 120,000 clones are present, 74% being singletons, with the ten largest covering 4.2%. The CDR3 runs 16 residues. Germline CDR1 is SGDLS and CDR2 is YYNGEE. V shed 3 bases, J shed 4 bases, and the junction held 5 bases outside the gene matches. The TCR was taken from a woman aged 45 to 65 in good health and CMV-seropositive. Sequenced: PBMCs. The chain has TRBV9 and TRBJ2-3; 13 positions agree with TRBD2. The CDR3 sequence is CASSATSGGAADTQYF. CDR3 in DNA: TGTGCCAGCAGCGCCACTAGCGGGGGGGCAGCAGATACGCAGTATTTT.